Described below is a single T cell receptor (beta chain) sequence and its context. The CDR3 is 15 amino acids. Trimming removed 0 bases at V and 4 bases at J, with 9 bases between. CDR1 is ENHRY and CDR2 is SYGVKD in the germline V gene. These data are taken from a study of OX40 agonist ivuxolimab in advanced cancers. Using immunoSEQ multiplex PCR, the repertoire was profiled, and TCRdb retains in-frame clones only, with some absent. The profile shows roughly 53,000 clones, roughly 88% of them singletons. Specimen: CD4+ or CD8+ T cells sorted from blood, collected in a trial of the OX40 agonist ivuxolimab. The genes are TRBV10-3 and TRBJ2-2, with TRBD1 as a possible D gene (6 bases). The clonotype originates from an adult with an advanced solid tumor such as melanoma, head and neck, liver or kidney cancer. CDR3: CAISESTDSTGELFF. CDR3 DNA sequence: TGTGCCATCAGTGAGTCGACGGACAGCACCGGGGAGCTGTTTTTT.